This TCR beta chain was identified during a study of post-analysis software for immune sequencing data. Study conclusions and caveats: Five or six TRBV segments (TRBV5-6, TRBV5-1 and TRBV20-1 among them) occurred more frequently in patients than in controls.

In germline, CDR1 is SGHRS, CDR2 YFSETQ. There are 16 residues in the CDR3. Details on this clonotype: Its specificity is unknown. Mismatch with germline at one junction end may stem from a read error.

The library was made from cDNA and included unique molecular identifiers. TCRdb reprocessed the PCR reads via MiXCR and lists one record per CDR3 protein. The sample gives about 430,000 distinct CDR3 sequences, 30% to 45% of which show up once; approximately 7.7% is in the top ten. The sequence derives from a girl aged 2 to 10 with multiple sclerosis. What was sequenced was blood. The V and J genes are TRBV5-1 and TRBJ2-1, with 7 bases that match TRBD2. In DNA form, the CDR3 reads TGCGCCAGCAGCTTGGAGGCTAGCGGCAGCTACGATGAGCAGTTCTTC. As protein: CASSLEASGSYDEQFF.